What follows are 25 T cell receptor beta chains derived from one specimen sequenced in a study of T cell changes during pregnancy in multiple sclerosis. This table comes from immunoSEQ multiplex PCR, and its TCRdb copy is limited to in-frame clones, with some not included. The sample includes tens of thousands of clones, 90% to 95% of them seen just once. This specimen was CD4+ T cells from peripheral blood mononuclear cells, taken in the third trimester of pregnancy. Source of these receptors: a female donor with multiple sclerosis, enrolled in a pregnancy study.

The J gene is TRBJ2-5, the V gene TRBV28; 12 bases are shared with TRBD2. CDR1 is MDHEN and CDR2 is SYDVKM in the germline V gene. Trimming removed 4 bases from V and 3 bases from J; junction bases left unmatched: 6. The CDR3 covers 16 residues. CDR3 nucleotide sequence: TGTGCCAGCAGTTCTCCTAGCGGGAGGGGTAAAGAGACCCAGTACTTC. Its protein product is CASSSPSGRGKETQYF.

This clone was seen once. The CDR3 DNA is TGTGCCAGCAGGTATAGGGGACAGAGCTCCTACGAGCAGTACTTC. As protein: CASRYRGQSSYEQYF. The V and J genes are TRBV11-2 and TRBJ2-7; 7 nucleotides line up with TRBD1. CDR1 and CDR2 from the germline V gene are SGHAT and FQNNGV. V lost 6 bases and J lost 0; bases outside the gene matches: 8. The CDR3 spans 15 residues. Together with reference TRBV11-2 and TRBJ2-7, the CDR3 gives the full variable domain: EAGVAQSPRYKIIEKRQSVAFWCNPISGHATLYWYQQILGQGPKLLIQFQNNGVVDDSQLPKDRFSAERLKGVDSTLKIQPAKLEDSAVYLCASRYRGQSSYEQYFGPGTRLTVT.

This clone is a singleton in its sample. This chain links TRBV21-1 with TRBJ2-7; the tabulated D call, TRBD1, remains unverified against the DNA. TRBV21-1 is a known pseudogene. The CDR3 spans 10 residues. In DNA form, the CDR3 reads TGTGCCAGCACGAAACAGGGATGTTACTTC. The encoded protein is CASTKQGCYF.

The chain has TRBV7-8 and TRBJ1-2; D is possibly TRBD1 (5 bases). The length of the CDR3 is 14 residues. Germline lookup yields CDR1 SGHVS and CDR2 FQNEAQ. V lost 5 bases to trimming and J lost 2 bases, with 12 bases between them. CDR3: CASSPSTGNYGYTF. The CDR3, as DNA: TGTGCCAGCAGCCCTTCAACAGGAAACTATGGCTACACCTTC.

The chain links TRBV7-2 to TRBJ2-1; no clear D gene. The CDR3 runs 13 residues. Deletions cut 3 bases from V and 9 bases from J, with 12 bases between. Germline V gives CDR1 SGHTA, CDR2 FQGNSA. CDR3 sequence: CASSLRPATEQFF. The CDR3 DNA reads TGTGCCAGCAGCTTGAGGCCAGCGACTGAGCAGTTCTTC.

The chain employs TRBV7-6 and TRBJ2-7; tentative D call: TRBD1 (5 bases). V was trimmed by 1 base and J by 0 bases, leaving 13 bases between them. This CDR3 spans 16 amino acids. Per the germline V gene, CDR1 is SGHVS and CDR2 is FNYEAQ. The CDR3 DNA is TGTGCCAGCAGCTTAGGGGCAAGGGGTCGCTCCTACGAGCAGTACTTC. Its protein product is CASSLGARGRSYEQYF.

The count of this clone is one. The chain carries TRBV7-9 and TRBJ2-3; 11 bases align to TRBD2. Germline V gene data show CDR1 as SEHNR and CDR2 as FQNEAQ (reference sequence). The CDR3 is 15 residues long. The V gene end was trimmed by 6 bases and the J gene end by 6 bases; junction bases not matched to a gene: 8. CDR3 DNA sequence: TGTGCCAGCAGGACTAGCGGGATTGGTCGGGATACGCAGTATTTT. Protein: CASRTSGIGRDTQYF. The full variable domain, rest sourced from reference TRBV7-9 and TRBJ2-3, is DTGVSQNPRHKITKRGQNVTFRCDPISEHNRLYWYRQTLGQGPEFLTYFQNEAQLEKSRLLSDRFSAERPKGSFSTLEIQRTEQGDSAMYLCASRTSGIGRDTQYFGPGTRLTVL.

The V gene is TRBV11-2, the J gene TRBJ2-5, with a weak D call TRBD2 (6 bases). Trimming shortened V by 5 bases and J by 7 bases, and 14 bases separated the two germline ends. Germline assignment: CDR1 SGHAT and CDR2 FQNNGV. The CDR3 is made up of 13 amino acids. DNA of the CDR3: TGTGCCAGCAGCCCGTTCATGGAGGGGACCCAGTACTTC. Protein product: CASSPFMEGTQYF. The variable domain in full, completed from reference TRBV11-2 and TRBJ2-5, reads EAGVAQSPRYKIIEKRQSVAFWCNPISGHATLYWYQQILGQGPKLLIQFQNNGVVDDSQLPKDRFSAERLKGVDSTLKIQPAKLEDSAVYLCASSPFMEGTQYFGPGTRLLVL.

The chain joins TRBV7-3 to TRBJ2-7, with TRBD2 as a possible D gene (5 bases). The germline gives CDR1 SGHTA, CDR2 FQGTGA. The CDR3 contains 17 residues. V was clipped by 0 bases and J by 3 bases, with 18 bases between them. The DNA of the CDR3 is TGTGCCAGCAGCTTAACCAGCGGTAGGCCGGCCCACTACGAGCAGTACTTC. The encoded protein is CASSLTSGRPAHYEQYF.

The chain joins TRBV6-5 to TRBJ1-4, with 7 positions matching TRBD1. This CDR3 spans 15 amino acids. The ends lost 5 bases at V and 7 bases at J; junction bases unmatched: 10. CDR1 and CDR2 from the germline V gene are MNHEY and SVGAGI. The CDR3 coding sequence is TGTGCCAGCAGTGGCCGACAGGGCTGGGGTGAAAAACTGTTTTTT. It codes for CASSGRQGWGEKLFF.

The V gene is TRBV18, the J gene TRBJ2-1, with 8 bases that match TRBD2. The CDR3 totals 14 residues. Germline V gene lookup returns CDR1 KGHSH and CDR2 LQKENI. Losses at the gene ends were 5 bases for V and 8 bases for J; bases not matched to a gene: 8. The CDR3 loop is CASSSLSGTDEQFF. The CDR3 nucleotides read TGTGCCAGCTCAAGCCTTAGCGGGACGGATGAGCAGTTCTTC.

The chain uses TRBV19 and TRBJ2-2, with a possible D match to TRBD2 (5 bases). Per germline, CDR1 LNHDA and CDR2 SQIVND (reference sequence). Trimming shortened V by 4 bases and J by 5 bases, and 14 bases separated the two germline ends. CDR3 length: 15 amino acids. The CDR3 reads CASSTPQRRTGELFF. The CDR3 DNA sequence: TGTGCCAGTAGTACCCCCCAGCGGAGGACCGGGGAGCTGTTTTTT.

J is TRBJ1-1 and V is TRBV19; D may be TRBD1 (6 bases). Trimming took off 6 bases at V and 6 bases at J, with 11 bases between the two ends. CDR1 and CDR2 (germline): LNHDA, SQIVND (reference sequence). CDR3 size: 12 residues. CDR3 nucleotides: TGTGCCAGTAGCCCAGGGGTAGCTGAAGCTTTCTTT. It codes for CASSPGVAEAFF. The full variable domain, with the rest looked up from reference TRBV19 and TRBJ1-1, is DGGITQSPKYLFRKEGQNVTLSCEQNLNHDAMYWYRQDPGQGLRLIYYSQIVNDFQKGDIAEGYSVSREKKESFPLTVTSAQKNPTAFYLCASSPGVAEAFFGQGTRLTVV.

The rearrangement uses TRBV10-3 and TRBJ2-2, with TRBD2 identical over 10 bases. The V gene end was trimmed by 0 bases and the J gene end by 5 bases; junction bases not matched to a gene: 9. Looked up from germline, CDR1 is ENHRY and CDR2 is SYGVKD. CDR3 length: 18 amino acids. The CDR3 loop reads CAISESAASGGGTGELFF. The CDR3 DNA reads as TGTGCCATCAGTGAGTCGGCGGCTAGCGGGGGAGGAACCGGGGAGCTGTTTTTT.

This chain connects TRBV27 to TRBJ1-5; no reliable D call. Germline V lookup: CDR1 MNHEY, CDR2 SMNVEV (reference sequence). CDR3 size: 13 residues. Trimming removed 0 bases from V and 4 bases from J, with 4 bases in between. The CDR3 is CASSLSRNQPQHF. CDR3 DNA sequence: TGTGCCAGCAGTTTATCACGGAATCAGCCCCAGCATTTT.

The chain uses TRBV9 and TRBJ2-7, with a possible D match to TRBD1 (5 bases). The V gene's germline CDR1 is SGDLS and CDR2 YYNGEE. Trimming removed 0 bases at V and 3 bases at J, with 13 bases between. This CDR3 is 15 amino acids long. The DNA of the CDR3 is TGTGCCAGCAGCGTAGCTGACGACAGTTACTACGAGCAGTACTTC. Translation gives CASSVADDSYYEQYF.

This clone has just one count. V gene TRBV19 combines with J gene TRBJ1-5; TRBD1 aligns across 9 bases. The trim removed 5 bases at V and 2 bases at J, leaving 10 bases unmatched. The germline gives CDR1 LNHDA, CDR2 SQIVND (reference sequence). The CDR3 covers 17 residues. The CDR3, as DNA: TGTGCCAGTAGTTCCCGGGACAGGGCTCGCGGCAATCAGCCCCAGCATTTT. It codes for CASSSRDRARGNQPQHF.

The chain uses TRBV6-5 and TRBJ2-1, with 8 bases aligning to TRBD1. Germline assignment: CDR1 MNHEY and CDR2 SVGAGI. The CDR3 consists of 14 residues. V lost 6 bases to trimming and J lost 3 bases; unmatched junction nucleotides: 4. The CDR3 nucleotides read TGTGCCAGCAGCTCCGACAGGGGCTACAATGAGCAGTTCTTC. Translated: CASSSDRGYNEQFF.

V usage is TRBV28 and J usage is TRBJ2-5; TRBD2 agrees at 8 bases. The CDR3 spans 12 residues. The trim removed 9 bases at V and 5 bases at J, leaving 5 bases unmatched. The V gene's germline CDR1 is MDHEN and CDR2 SYDVKM. The CDR3 here is CASRSGSETQYF. As DNA, the CDR3 is TGTGCCAGTCGGAGCGGGAGTGAGACCCAGTACTTC.

The gene calls are TRBV9 and TRBJ2-5; 8 nucleotides line up with TRBD1. Germline-derived CDR1 and CDR2 are SGDLS and YYNGEE. The CDR3 is 17 residues long. V dropped 0 bases and J dropped 5; count of bases not matched to a gene: 12. DNA for the CDR3: TGTGCCAGCAGCGTAGGGTCGACTCTACACAGGGGGGAGACCCAGTACTTC. Its translation: CASSVGSTLHRGETQYF.

J is TRBJ2-7 and V is TRBV28; no reliable D call. V was shortened by 6 bases and J by 1 base, with 10 bases between the two germline ends. The CDR3 runs 13 residues. The germline gives CDR1 MDHEN, CDR2 SYDVKM. The CDR3 spells CASRRQSSYEQYF. For the CDR3, the DNA is TGTGCCAGCAGGAGGCAGTCTTCCTACGAGCAGTACTTC.

This chain joins TRBV30 and TRBJ2-7, with 8 positions matching TRBD1. The ends lost 5 bases at V and 3 bases at J; junction bases unmatched: 6. From germline, CDR1 is GTSNPN and CDR2 SVGIG (reference sequence). There are 13 residues in the CDR3. DNA of the CDR3: TGTGCCTGGGGACAGGGAAAAGGCTACGAGCAGTACTTC. This codes for CAWGQGKGYEQYF.

The V and J genes are TRBV28 and TRBJ2-3, with TRBD2 identical over 7 bases. J was trimmed by 4 bases and V by 6 bases; bases with no gene match: 10. Germline V gene sequence: CDR1 MDHEN, CDR2 SYDVKM. The CDR3 is made up of 15 amino acids. CDR3 in DNA: TGTGCCAGCAGCTCATCCTGGGAGGGCGCAGATACGCAGTATTTT. Its protein product is CASSSSWEGADTQYF.

The rearrangement links TRBV6-5 to TRBJ2-7; no firm D call. V lost 8 bases to trimming and J lost 1 base, with 18 bases between them. CDR3 length: 15 residues. CDR1 is MNHEY, CDR2 SVGAGI, per germline. The CDR3 sequence: CASAPLGRQSYEQYF. Here the CDR3 DNA reads TGTGCCAGCGCCCCTCTGGGCAGGCAATCCTACGAGCAGTACTTC.

The chain uses TRBV7-9 and TRBJ1-1, with 7 nucleotides matching TRBD1. V lost 4 bases, J lost 4 bases, and 6 bases stayed unmatched. The CDR3 is 14 amino acids. Germline V gene sequence: CDR1 SEHNR, CDR2 FQNEAQ (reference sequence). The CDR3 loop reads CASSSQGWTTEAFF. The CDR3 DNA is TGTGCCAGCAGCTCACAGGGGTGGACCACTGAAGCTTTCTTT.